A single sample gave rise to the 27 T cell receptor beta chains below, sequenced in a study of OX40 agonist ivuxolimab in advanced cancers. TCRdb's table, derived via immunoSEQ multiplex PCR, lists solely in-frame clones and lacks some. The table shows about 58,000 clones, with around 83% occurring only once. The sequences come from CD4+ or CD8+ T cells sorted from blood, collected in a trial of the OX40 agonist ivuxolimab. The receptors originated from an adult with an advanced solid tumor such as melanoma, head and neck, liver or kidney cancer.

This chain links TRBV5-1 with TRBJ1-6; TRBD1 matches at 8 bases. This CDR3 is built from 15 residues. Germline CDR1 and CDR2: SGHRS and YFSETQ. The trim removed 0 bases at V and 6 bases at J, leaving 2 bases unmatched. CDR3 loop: CASSLGTGSNSPLHF. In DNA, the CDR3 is TGCGCCAGCAGCTTGGGGACAGGGAGTAATTCACCCCTCCACTTT.

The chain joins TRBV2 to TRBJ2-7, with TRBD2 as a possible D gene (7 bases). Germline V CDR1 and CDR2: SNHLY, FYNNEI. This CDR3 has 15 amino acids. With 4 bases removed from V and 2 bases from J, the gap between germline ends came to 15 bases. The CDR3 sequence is CASSGRGQGPYEQYF. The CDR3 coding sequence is TGTGCCAGCAGTGGGCGGGGGCAGGGACCCTACGAGCAGTACTTC. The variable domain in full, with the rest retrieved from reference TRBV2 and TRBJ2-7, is EPEVTQTPSHQVTQMGQEVILRCVPISNHLYFYWYRQILGQKVEFLVSFYNNEISEKSEIFDDQFSVERPDGSNFTLKIRSTKLEDSAMYFCASSGRGQGPYEQYFGPGTRLTVT.

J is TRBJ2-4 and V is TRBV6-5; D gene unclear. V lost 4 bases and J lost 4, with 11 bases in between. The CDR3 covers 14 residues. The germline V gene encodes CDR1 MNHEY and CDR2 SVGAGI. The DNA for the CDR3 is TGTGCCAGCAGTTCAGGCACCCTTAAAAACATTCAGTACTTC. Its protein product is CASSSGTLKNIQYF.

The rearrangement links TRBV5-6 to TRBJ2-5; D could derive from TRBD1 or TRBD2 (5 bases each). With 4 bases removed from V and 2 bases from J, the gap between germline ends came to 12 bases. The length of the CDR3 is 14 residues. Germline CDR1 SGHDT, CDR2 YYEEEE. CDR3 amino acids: CASSPRGVQETQYF. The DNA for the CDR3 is TGTGCCAGCAGCCCCCGGGGCGTTCAAGAGACCCAGTACTTC.

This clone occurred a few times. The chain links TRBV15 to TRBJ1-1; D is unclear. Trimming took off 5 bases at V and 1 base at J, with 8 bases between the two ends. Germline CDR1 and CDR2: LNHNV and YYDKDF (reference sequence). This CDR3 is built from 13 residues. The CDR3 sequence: CATSVRGNTEAFF. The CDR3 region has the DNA TGTGCCACCAGCGTCCGGGGGAACACTGAAGCTTTCTTT.

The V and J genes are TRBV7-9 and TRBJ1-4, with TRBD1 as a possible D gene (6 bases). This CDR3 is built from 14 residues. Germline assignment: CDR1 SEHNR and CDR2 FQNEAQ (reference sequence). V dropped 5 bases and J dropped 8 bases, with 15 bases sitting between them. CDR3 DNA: TGTGCCAGCAGCGATACAGGGATACGAGAAAAACTGTTTTTT. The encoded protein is CASSDTGIREKLFF.

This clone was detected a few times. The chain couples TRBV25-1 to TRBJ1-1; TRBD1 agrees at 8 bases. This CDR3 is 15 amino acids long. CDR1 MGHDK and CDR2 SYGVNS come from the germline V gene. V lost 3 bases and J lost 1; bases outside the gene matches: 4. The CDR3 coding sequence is TGTGCCAGCAGTGACGGGGGACAGGCGAACACTGAAGCTTTCTTT. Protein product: CASSDGGQANTEAFF. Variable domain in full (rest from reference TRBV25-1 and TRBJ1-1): EADIYQTPRYLVIGTGKKITLECSQTMGHDKMYWYQQDPGMELHLIHYSYGVNSTEKGDLSSESTVSRIRTEHFPLTLESARPSHTSQYLCASSDGGQANTEAFFGQGTRLTVV.

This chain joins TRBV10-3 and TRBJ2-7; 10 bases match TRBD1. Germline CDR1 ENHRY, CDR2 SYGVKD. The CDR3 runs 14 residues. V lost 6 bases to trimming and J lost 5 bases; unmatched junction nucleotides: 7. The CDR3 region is CAIRSGQGVHEQYF. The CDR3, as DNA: TGTGCCATCAGGAGTGGACAGGGGGTCCACGAGCAGTACTTC.

The chain's CDR3 is CASSLGPGNYGYTF. The CDR3 DNA is TGTGCCAGCAGCTTAGGGCCAGGGAACTATGGCTACACCTTC. The V and J genes are TRBV7-3 and TRBJ1-2; maybe TRBD1 (5 bases). Germline CDR1 and CDR2: SGHTA and FQGTGA. There are 14 residues in the CDR3. The V end was cut by 2 bases, the J end by 2 bases, with 9 bases between.

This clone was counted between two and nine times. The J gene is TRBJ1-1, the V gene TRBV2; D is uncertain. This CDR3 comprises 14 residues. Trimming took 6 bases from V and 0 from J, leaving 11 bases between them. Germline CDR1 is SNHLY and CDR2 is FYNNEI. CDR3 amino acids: CASRPGRLNTEAFF. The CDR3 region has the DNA TGTGCCAGCAGACCGGGCCGATTGAACACTGAAGCTTTCTTT.

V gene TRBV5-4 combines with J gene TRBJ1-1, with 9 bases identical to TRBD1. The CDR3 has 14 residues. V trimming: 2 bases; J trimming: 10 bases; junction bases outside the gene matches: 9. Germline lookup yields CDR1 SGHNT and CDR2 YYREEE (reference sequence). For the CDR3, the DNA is TGTGCCAGCAGCTTCCGAGGGACAGGGTTTCGAGCTTTCTTT. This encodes CASSFRGTGFRAFF.

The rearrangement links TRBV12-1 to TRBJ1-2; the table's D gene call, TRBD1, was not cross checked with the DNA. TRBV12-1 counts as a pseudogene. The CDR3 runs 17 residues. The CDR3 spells CARGLKGTAGANYGYTF. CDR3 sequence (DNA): TGTGCCAGGGGGCTTAAGGGGACAGCCGGAGCTAACTATGGCTACACCTTC.

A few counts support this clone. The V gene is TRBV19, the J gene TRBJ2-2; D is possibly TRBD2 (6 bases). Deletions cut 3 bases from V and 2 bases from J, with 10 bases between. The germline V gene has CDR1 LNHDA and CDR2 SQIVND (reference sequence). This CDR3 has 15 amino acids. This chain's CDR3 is CASSIRGFNTGELFF. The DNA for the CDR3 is TGTGCCAGTAGTATTCGGGGGTTCAACACCGGGGAGCTGTTTTTT.

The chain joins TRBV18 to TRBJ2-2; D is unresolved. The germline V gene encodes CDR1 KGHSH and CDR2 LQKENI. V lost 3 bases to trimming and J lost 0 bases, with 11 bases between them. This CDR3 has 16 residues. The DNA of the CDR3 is TGTGCCAGCTCACCGTACGTCACAGCGAACACCGGGGAGCTGTTTTTT. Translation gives CASSPYVTANTGELFF.

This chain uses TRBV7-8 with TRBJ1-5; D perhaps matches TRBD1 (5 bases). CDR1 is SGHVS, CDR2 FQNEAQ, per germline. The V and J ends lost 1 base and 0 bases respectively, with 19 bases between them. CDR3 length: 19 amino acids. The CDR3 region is CASSLVDSWTPYSNQPQHF. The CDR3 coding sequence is TGTGCCAGCAGCTTAGTTGACAGCTGGACACCCTATAGCAATCAGCCCCAGCATTTT.

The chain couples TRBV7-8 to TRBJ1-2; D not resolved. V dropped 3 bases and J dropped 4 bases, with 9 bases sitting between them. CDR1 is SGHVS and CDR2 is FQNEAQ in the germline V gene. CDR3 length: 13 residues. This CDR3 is CASSLSGSYGYTF. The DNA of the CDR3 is TGTGCCAGCAGCTTGTCAGGTTCCTATGGCTACACCTTC.

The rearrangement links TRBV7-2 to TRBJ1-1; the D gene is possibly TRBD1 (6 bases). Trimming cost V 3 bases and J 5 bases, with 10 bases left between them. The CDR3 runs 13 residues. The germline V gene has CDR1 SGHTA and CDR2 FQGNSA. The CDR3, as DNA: TGTGCCAGCAGCTTTGGGGGGCTGACTGAAGCTTTCTTT. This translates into CASSFGGLTEAFF.

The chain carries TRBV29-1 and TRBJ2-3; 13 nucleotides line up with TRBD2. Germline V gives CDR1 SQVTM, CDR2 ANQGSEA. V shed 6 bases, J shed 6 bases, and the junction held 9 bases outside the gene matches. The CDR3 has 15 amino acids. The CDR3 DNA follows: TGCAGCGTGGTCGATCGGACTAGCGGGGGTGATACGCAGTATTTT. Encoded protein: CSVVDRTSGGDTQYF.

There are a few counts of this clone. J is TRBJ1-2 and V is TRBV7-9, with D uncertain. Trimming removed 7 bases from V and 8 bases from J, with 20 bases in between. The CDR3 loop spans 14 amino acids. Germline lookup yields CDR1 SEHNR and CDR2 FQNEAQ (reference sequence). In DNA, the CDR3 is TGTGCCAGCACCCTAGCCGCGGGCGGGCTCGGCTACACCTTC. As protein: CASTLAAGGLGYTF.

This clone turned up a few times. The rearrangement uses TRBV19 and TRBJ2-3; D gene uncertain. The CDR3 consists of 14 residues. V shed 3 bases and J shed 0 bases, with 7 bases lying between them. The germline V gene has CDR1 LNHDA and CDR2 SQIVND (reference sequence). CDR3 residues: CASSITPSTDTQYF. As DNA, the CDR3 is TGTGCCAGTAGTATTACTCCTAGCACAGATACGCAGTATTTT.

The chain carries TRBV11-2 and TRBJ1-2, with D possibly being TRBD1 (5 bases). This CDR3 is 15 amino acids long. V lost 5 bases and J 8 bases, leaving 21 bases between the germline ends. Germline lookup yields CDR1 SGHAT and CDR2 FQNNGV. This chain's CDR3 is CASSLKGWGFGGYTF. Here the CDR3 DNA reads TGTGCCAGCAGCCTTAAGGGGTGGGGCTTTGGAGGCTACACCTTC.

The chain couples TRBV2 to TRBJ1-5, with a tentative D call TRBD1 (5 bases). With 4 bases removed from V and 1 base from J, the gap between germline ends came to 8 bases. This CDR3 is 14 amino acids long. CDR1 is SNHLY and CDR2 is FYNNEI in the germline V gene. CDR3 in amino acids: CASSVWGSNQPQHF. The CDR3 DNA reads TGTGCCAGCAGTGTGTGGGGCAGCAATCAGCCCCAGCATTTT.

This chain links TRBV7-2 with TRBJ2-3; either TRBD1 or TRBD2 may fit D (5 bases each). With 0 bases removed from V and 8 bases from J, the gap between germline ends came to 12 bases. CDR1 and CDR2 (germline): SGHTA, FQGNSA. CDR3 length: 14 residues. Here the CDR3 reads CASSLAGVRVTQYF. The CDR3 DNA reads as TGTGCCAGCAGCTTAGCGGGGGTTAGGGTTACGCAGTATTTT.

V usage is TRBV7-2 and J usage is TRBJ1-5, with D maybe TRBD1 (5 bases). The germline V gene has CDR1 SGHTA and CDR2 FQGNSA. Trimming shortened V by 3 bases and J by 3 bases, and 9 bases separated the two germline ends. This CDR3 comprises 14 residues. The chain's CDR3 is CASSLGRNNQPQHF. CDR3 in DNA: TGTGCCAGCAGCTTGGGACGGAACAATCAGCCCCAGCATTTT.

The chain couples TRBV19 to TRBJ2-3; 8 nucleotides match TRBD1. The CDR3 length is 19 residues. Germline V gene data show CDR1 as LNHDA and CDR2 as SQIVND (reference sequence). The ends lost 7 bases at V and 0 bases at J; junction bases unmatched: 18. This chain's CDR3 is CASNKVLGQGGESTDTQYF. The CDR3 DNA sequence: TGTGCCAGTAATAAAGTCCTCGGACAGGGCGGCGAAAGCACAGATACGCAGTATTTT. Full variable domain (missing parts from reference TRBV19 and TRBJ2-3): DGGITQSPKYLFRKEGQNVTLSCEQNLNHDAMYWYRQDPGQGLRLIYYSQIVNDFQKGDIAEGYSVSREKKESFPLTVTSAQKNPTAFYLCASNKVLGQGGESTDTQYFGPGTRLTVL.

CDR3 in amino acids: CASEPRGLSGETQYF. CDR3 DNA: TGTGCCAGCGAACCGAGGGGCCTAAGTGGTGAGACCCAGTACTTC. The rearrangement uses TRBV6-6 and TRBJ2-5; D is tentatively TRBD1 or TRBD2 (5 bases each). V lost 8 bases to trimming and J lost 5 bases, with 21 bases between them. Germline-derived CDR1 and CDR2 are MNHNY and SVGAGI (reference sequence). There are 15 residues in the CDR3.

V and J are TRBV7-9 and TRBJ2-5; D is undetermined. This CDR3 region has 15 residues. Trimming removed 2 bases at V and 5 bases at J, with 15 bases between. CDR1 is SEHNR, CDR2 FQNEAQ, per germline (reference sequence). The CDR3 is CASSLSSALAETQYF. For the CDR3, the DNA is TGTGCCAGCAGCTTATCGAGCGCCCTGGCGGAGACCCAGTACTTC. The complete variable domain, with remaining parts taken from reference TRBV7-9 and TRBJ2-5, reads DTGVSQNPRHKITKRGQNVTFRCDPISEHNRLYWYRQTLGQGPEFLTYFQNEAQLEKSRLLSDRFSAERPKGSFSTLEIQRTEQGDSAMYLCASSLSSALAETQYFGPGTRLLVL.